The T cell receptor (beta chain) under discussion was sequenced for a study of technical replicates of blood from several donors. Germline trimming cut 4 bases from V and 4 bases from J; bases unmatched to any gene: 4. In germline, CDR1 is SEHNR, CDR2 FQNEAQ (reference sequence). The CDR3 is made up of 14 amino acids. Profiled with immunoSEQ multiplex PCR; TCRdb holds only in-frame clones, not every one. The sample has tens of thousands of clones, roughly 93% seen once; the top ten hold around 0.25%. The receptor's source is a human donor in good health. V usage is TRBV7-9 and J usage is TRBJ2-1; 7 bases align to TRBD1. Sequences were obtained from T cells isolated from PBMCs. CDR3 DNA: TGTGCCAGCAGCTCCATACAGGGGTACAATGAGCAGTTCTTC. Translating it yields CASSSIQGYNEQFF.